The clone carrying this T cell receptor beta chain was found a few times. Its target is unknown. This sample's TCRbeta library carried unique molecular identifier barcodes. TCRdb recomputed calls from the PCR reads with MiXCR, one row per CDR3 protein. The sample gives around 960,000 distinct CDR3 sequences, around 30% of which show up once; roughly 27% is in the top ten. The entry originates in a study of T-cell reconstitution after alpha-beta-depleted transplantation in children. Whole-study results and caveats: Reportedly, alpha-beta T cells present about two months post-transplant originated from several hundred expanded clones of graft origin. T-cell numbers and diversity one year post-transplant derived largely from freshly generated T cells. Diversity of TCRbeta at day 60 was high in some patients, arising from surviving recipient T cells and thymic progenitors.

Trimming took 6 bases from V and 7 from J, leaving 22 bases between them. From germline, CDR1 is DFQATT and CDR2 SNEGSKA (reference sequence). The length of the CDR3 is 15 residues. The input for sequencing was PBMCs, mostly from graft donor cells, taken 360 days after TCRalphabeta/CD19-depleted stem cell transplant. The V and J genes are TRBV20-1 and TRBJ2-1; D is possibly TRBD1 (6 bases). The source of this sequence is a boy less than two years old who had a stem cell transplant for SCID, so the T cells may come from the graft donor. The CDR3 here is CSAKTGPRGRNEQFF. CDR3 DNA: TGCAGTGCGAAAACAGGGCCCCGAGGTCGGAATGAGCAGTTCTTC.